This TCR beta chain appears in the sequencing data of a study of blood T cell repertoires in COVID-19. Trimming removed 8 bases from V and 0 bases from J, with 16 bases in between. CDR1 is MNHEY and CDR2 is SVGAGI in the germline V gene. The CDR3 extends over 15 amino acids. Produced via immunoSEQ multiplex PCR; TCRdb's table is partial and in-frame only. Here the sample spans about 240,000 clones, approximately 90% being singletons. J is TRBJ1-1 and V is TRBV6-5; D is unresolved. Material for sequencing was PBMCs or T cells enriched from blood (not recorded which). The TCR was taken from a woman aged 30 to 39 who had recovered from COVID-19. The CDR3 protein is CASGERGGVNTEAFF. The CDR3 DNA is TGTGCCAGCGGCGAGAGAGGTGGCGTGAACACTGAAGCTTTCTTT.